This TCR beta chain was observed in a study of T cell responses to AZD1222 COVID-19 vaccine. Study results and limitations: A mostly white British donor set with more females was recruited, and clonal diversity was possibly underestimated. Spike-specific TCR breadth rose after two AZD1222 doses, and depth rose as well. Nearly half of unique spike-specific TCRs reportedly avoided B.1.351 and B.1.1.7 mutated regions. Regions 160-218 and 743-854 held dominance among vaccine-associated CD4 TCRs, which spanned spike.

Generated by immunoSEQ multiplex PCR, the TCRdb table keeps only in-frame clones and is missing some. In the table there are approximately 140,000 clones, roughly 90% of which are singletons. As concerns this clone: The antigen remains unidentified.

The CDR3 runs to 11 residues. Trimming stripped 1 base from V and 6 bases from J, with 4 bases between. The source was peripheral blood, collected 28 days after the second AZD1222 dose. The TCR originated in an adult who received the AZD1222 COVID-19 vaccine. The chain uses TRBV12-3 or TRBV12-4 and TRBJ2-7; D unresolved. CDR3 in amino acids: CASSLDREQYF. Here the CDR3 DNA reads TGTGCCAGCAGTTTAGACCGCGAGCAGTACTTC.